The sequence of this T cell receptor beta chain was determined in a study of T-cell reconstitution after alpha-beta-depleted transplantation in children. Overall study results and limits: In some patients, recipient T cells and intrathymic progenitors surviving conditioning explained high day-60 diversity. Newly produced T cells mostly accounted for T-cell counts and diversity one year post-transplant. Alpha-beta T cells present about two months after transplant were reported to originate from several hundred expanded graft clones.

Using unique molecular identifiers, the investigators prepared the TCRbeta library. TCRdb analysed the PCR reads with MiXCR anew, one entry per CDR3 protein. The table has 500,000 or so distinct CDR3 sequences, roughly 10% seen once; the top ten hold roughly 15%. Trimming left V 3 bases short and J 1 base short, with 18 bases between. Per the germline V gene, CDR1 is SQVTM and CDR2 is ANQGSEA. This CDR3 spans 16 amino acids. In this sample, this clonotype turned up many times. The antigen remains unidentified. This sample comprised PBMCs, mostly from graft donor cells, obtained 180 days after TCRalphabeta/CD19-depleted stem cell transplant. The chain recombines TRBV29-1 with TRBJ1-1; tentatively, D is TRBD1 (6 bases). The TCR originated in a female patient aged 2 to 10 who had a stem cell transplant for aplastic anemia, so the T cells may come from the graft donor. This CDR3 is CSVDGTKQGQNTEAFF. As DNA, the CDR3 is TGCAGCGTTGACGGGACAAAACAGGGACAGAACACTGAAGCTTTCTTT. Based on the CDR3 plus reference TRBV29-1 and TRBJ1-1, the full variable domain is SAVISQKPSRDICQRGTSLTIQCQVDSQVTMMFWYRQQPGQSLTLIATANQGSEATYESGFVIDKFPISRPNLTFSTLTVSNMSPEDSSIYLCSVDGTKQGQNTEAFFGQGTRLTVV.